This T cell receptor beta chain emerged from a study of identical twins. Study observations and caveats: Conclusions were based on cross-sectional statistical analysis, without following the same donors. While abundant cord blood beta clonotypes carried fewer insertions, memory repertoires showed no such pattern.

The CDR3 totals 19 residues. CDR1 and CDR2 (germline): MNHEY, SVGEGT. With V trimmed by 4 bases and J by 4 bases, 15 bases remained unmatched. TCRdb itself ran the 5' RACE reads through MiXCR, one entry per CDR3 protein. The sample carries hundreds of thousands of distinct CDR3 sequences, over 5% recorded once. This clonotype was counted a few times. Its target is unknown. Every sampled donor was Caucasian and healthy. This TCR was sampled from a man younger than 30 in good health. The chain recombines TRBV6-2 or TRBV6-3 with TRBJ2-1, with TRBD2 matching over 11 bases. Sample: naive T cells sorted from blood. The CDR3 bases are TGTGCCAGCAGTTCCCTCTCAAACGTAGCGGGAGGGGGATACAATGAGCAGTTCTTC. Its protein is CASSSLSNVAGGGYNEQFF.